One and the same sample provided the 9 T cell receptor beta chains below, sequenced in a study of cytomegalovirus exposure and HLA in healthy donors. Researchers ran the PCR with 60 Vbeta and 13 Jbeta primers. Profiled with immunoSEQ multiplex PCR; TCRdb holds only in-frame clones, not every one. The table records over 150,000 clones, 70% to 80% of them present only once. The sample consisted of PBMCs. The receptors here all came from a man between 18 and 29 years old in good health and CMV-seropositive.

CDR3 bases: TGTGCCAGCAGTTTAAGTCTGGGCCAGCCCCAGCATTTT. Translated: CASSLSLGQPQHF. The chain recombines TRBV27 with TRBJ1-5; no clear D gene. V was clipped by 2 bases and J by 7 bases, with 9 bases between them. CDR3 length: 13 amino acids. Germline CDR1 reads MNHEY; CDR2 reads SMNVEV (reference sequence).

The table lists this clone with a few counts. The rearrangement links TRBV7-2 to TRBJ1-2; 7 nucleotides agree with TRBD1. Per the germline V gene, CDR1 is SGHTA and CDR2 is FQGNSA. There are 12 residues in the CDR3. Germline trimming cut 3 bases from V and 6 bases from J; bases unmatched to any gene: 1. Written as DNA, the CDR3 is TGTGCCAGCAGCTTCGACAGGGATGGCTACACCTTC. Its protein product is CASSFDRDGYTF.

This chain uses TRBV12-5 with TRBJ2-4; 9 bases line up with TRBD1. The CDR3 runs to 14 residues. The J segment lost 6 bases and the V segment lost 5 bases, leaving 5 bases of the junction unmatched. Germline V gene sequence: CDR1 LGHNT, CDR2 FRNRAP. The CDR3 DNA reads TGTGCTAGTGGTCTGGGACAGGGAGGAAACATTCAGTACTTC. Encoded protein: CASGLGQGGNIQYF.

V gene TRBV18 combines with J gene TRBJ2-3; 8 positions agree with TRBD1. V lost 4 bases, J lost 3 bases, and 3 bases stayed unmatched. The CDR3 extends over 14 amino acids. The germline V gene encodes CDR1 KGHSH and CDR2 LQKENI. The CDR3 bases are TGTGCCAGCTCACGGACAGGGTTTACAGATACGCAGTATTTT. Its protein is CASSRTGFTDTQYF.

This chain joins TRBV7-9 and TRBJ2-5; TRBD2 is a possible D gene (7 bases). Trimming stripped 1 base from V and 5 bases from J, with 14 bases between. Germline V gene sequence: CDR1 SEHNR, CDR2 FQNEAQ (reference sequence). This CDR3 spans 15 amino acids. The DNA for the CDR3 is TGTGCCAGCAGCTTAGGGGGGGGCCTCGGGGAGACCCAGTACTTC. Translated: CASSLGGGLGETQYF.

The V call is TRBV18, the J call TRBJ2-1; 14 bases are shared with TRBD2. Per the germline V gene, CDR1 is KGHSH and CDR2 is LQKENI. J gave up 0 bases and V 3 bases, and 7 bases lay outside the gene matches. CDR3 length equals 19 residues. The CDR3: CASSPPGLAGESSYNEQFF. The CDR3 DNA reads as TGTGCCAGCTCACCGCCGGGACTAGCGGGGGAAAGCTCCTACAATGAGCAGTTCTTC.

This rearrangement joins TRBV5-6 to TRBJ1-5; no firm D call. Germline CDR1 is SGHDT and CDR2 is YYEEEE. Trimming took 0 bases from V and 6 from J, leaving 10 bases between them. The CDR3 has 14 amino acids. The CDR3 sequence is CASSLASQVQPQHF. Here the CDR3 DNA reads TGTGCCAGCAGCTTGGCCAGTCAAGTTCAGCCCCAGCATTTT.

The chain links TRBV7-2 to TRBJ2-5, with 8 bases aligning to TRBD1. V trimming: 3 bases; J trimming: 4 bases; junction bases outside the gene matches: 4. This CDR3 contains 14 residues. Germline CDR1 and CDR2: SGHTA and FQGNSA. The CDR3 is CASSFPGGIETQYF. The DNA for the CDR3 is TGTGCCAGCAGCTTTCCAGGGGGCATAGAGACCCAGTACTTC.

The genes are TRBV5-1 and TRBJ2-3; TRBD2 matches 12 bases. Per the germline V gene, CDR1 is SGHRS and CDR2 is YFSETQ. The CDR3 consists of 15 residues. V shed 4 bases, J shed 4 bases, and the junction held 4 bases outside the gene matches. CDR3 amino acids: CASSPSGRASDTQYF. The CDR3 DNA reads as TGCGCCAGCAGCCCTAGCGGGAGGGCCTCAGATACGCAGTATTTT.